Sequencing of this TCR beta chain was carried out in a study of early stage breast cancer tumors. Study results and caveats: Blood repertoires resembled normal breast more than tumor.

Details on this clone: Its target is not known.

Method: immunoSEQ multiplex PCR; TCRdb's copy keeps in-frame clones and lacks some. This table has around 13,000 clones, around three quarters appearing once. Enough DNA from normal breast tissue often took about 85-310 mg. The CDR3 length is 15 residues. J gave up 2 bases and V 6 bases, and 7 bases lay outside the gene matches. Germline V gives CDR1 KGHSH, CDR2 LQKENI. This receptor was obtained from a person aged 45 to 59 with breast cancer. The chain links TRBV18 to TRBJ1-2; 9 bases match TRBD1. Sequencing input: normal breast tissue next to the tumor. The DNA of the CDR3 is TGTGCCAGCTCGGAAACAGGGGGCGCCAACTATGGCTACACCTTC. As protein: CASSETGGANYGYTF.